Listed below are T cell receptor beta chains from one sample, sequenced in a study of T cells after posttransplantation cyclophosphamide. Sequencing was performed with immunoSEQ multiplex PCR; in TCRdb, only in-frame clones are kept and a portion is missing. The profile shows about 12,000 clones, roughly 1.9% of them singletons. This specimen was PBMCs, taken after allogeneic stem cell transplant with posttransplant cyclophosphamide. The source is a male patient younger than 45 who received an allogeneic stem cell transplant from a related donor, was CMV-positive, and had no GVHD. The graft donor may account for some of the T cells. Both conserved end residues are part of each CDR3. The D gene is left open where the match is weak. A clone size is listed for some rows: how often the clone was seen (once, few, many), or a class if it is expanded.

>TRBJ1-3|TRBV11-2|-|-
CASREQGASGNTIYF
TGTGCCAGCAGAGAACAGGGAGCCTCTGGAAACACCATATATTTT
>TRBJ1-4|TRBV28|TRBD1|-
CASTMGQQNEKLFF
TGTGCCAGCACCATGGGACAGCAAAATGAAAAACTGTTTTTT
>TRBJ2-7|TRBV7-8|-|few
CASSFTDTSLEQYF
TGTGCCAGCAGCTTCACAGACACGTCTCTAGAGCAGTACTTC
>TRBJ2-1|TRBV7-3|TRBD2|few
CASSSQEVAGGLNNEQFF
TGTGCCAGCAGCTCGCAGGAGGTAGCGGGGGGGCTAAACAATGAGCAGTTCTTC
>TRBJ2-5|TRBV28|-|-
CASSFRGTGLETQYF
TGTGCCAGCAGTTTCCGAGGGACGGGACTAGAGACCCAGTACTTC
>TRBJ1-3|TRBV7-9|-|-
CASSPGTTGNTIYF
TGTGCCAGCAGCCCCGGGACAACTGGAAACACCATATATTTT
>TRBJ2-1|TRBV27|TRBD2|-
CASSLLAGIPYNEQFF
TGTGCCAGCAGTTTACTAGCGGGAATCCCCTACAATGAGCAGTTCTTC
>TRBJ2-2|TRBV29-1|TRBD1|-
CSVGTGDGDTGELFF
TGCAGCGTGGGCACAGGGGATGGGGACACCGGGGAGCTGTTTTTT
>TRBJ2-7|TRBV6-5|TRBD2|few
CASSVTSGKNEQYF
TGTGCCAGCAGTGTGACTAGCGGGAAAAACGAGCAGTACTTC
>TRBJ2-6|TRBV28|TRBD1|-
CASSLRGQGGFLANVLTF
TGTGCCAGCAGTTTGAGGGGACAGGGAGGATTTCTGGCCAACGTCCTGACTTTC
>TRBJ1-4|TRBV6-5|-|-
CASSYSLTNEKLFF
TGTGCCAGCAGTTACTCTCTGACTAATGAAAAACTGTTTTTT
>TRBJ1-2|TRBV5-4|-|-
CASSLDSNYGYTF
TGTGCCAGCAGCTTGGACAGCAACTATGGCTACACCTTC
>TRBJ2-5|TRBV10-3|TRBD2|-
CATTKRGDQQETQYF
TGTGCCACCACAAAGCGGGGGGACCAACAAGAGACCCAGTACTTC
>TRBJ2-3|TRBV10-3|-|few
CAISVGGGTDTQYF
TGTGCCATCAGTGTTGGAGGGGGCACAGATACGCAGTATTTT
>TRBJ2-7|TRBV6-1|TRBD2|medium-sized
CASSDLTSGGFGKSYEQYF
TGTGCCAGCAGTGACTTGACTAGCGGGGGGTTTGGAAAGTCCTACGAGCAGTACTTC
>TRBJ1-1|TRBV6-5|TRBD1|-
CASTKTGGTEAFF
TGTGCCAGCACTAAGACAGGGGGGACTGAAGCTTTCTTT
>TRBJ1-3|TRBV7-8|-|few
CASSLEGTGNTIYF
TGTGCCAGCAGCTTAGAGGGGACTGGAAACACCATATATTTT
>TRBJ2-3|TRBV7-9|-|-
CASSLSLDTQYF
TGTGCCAGCAGCCTCTCCCTGGATACGCAGTATTTT
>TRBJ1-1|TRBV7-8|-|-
CASSQHGDNTEAFF
TGTGCCAGCAGCCAACACGGAGACAACACTGAAGCTTTCTTT
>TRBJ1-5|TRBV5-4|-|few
CASSSDRSNQPQHF
TGTGCCAGCAGCTCTGACAGGAGCAATCAGCCCCAGCATTTT
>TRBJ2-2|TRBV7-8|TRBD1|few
CASSSTGTGRTGELFF
TGTGCCAGCAGCTCTACCGGGACAGGGAGGACCGGGGAGCTGTTTTTT
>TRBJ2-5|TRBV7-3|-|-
CASRVTGETQYF
TGTGCCAGCAGGGTTACGGGAGAGACCCAGTACTTC
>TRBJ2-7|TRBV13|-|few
CASSLSQLSYEQYF
TGTGCCAGCAGCTTAAGTCAACTTAGCTACGAGCAGTACTTC
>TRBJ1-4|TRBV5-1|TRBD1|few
CASHKTGVDEKLFF
TGCGCCAGCCACAAGACAGGGGTTGATGAAAAACTGTTTTTT
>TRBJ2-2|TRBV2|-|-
CASTGGLGGPDTGELFF
TGTGCCAGCACCGGGGGATTGGGGGGGCCAGACACCGGGGAGCTGTTTTTT
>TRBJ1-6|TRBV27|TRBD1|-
CASSLGQGSSYNSPLHF
TGTGCCAGCAGTCTAGGACAGGGAAGCTCCTATAATTCACCCCTCCACTTT
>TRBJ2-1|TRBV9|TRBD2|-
CASSVDGREWWGEQFF
TGTGCCAGCAGCGTAGATGGGAGGGAGTGGTGGGGAGAGCAGTTCTTC
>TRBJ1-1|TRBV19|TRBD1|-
CASSLRTGGGNTEAFF
TGTGCCAGTAGTCTGCGGACAGGGGGTGGGAACACTGAAGCTTTCTTT
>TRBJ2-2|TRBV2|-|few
CASILLETGELFF
TGTGCCAGCATTCTCCTAGAAACCGGGGAGCTGTTTTTT
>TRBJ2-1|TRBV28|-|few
CASGALDNEQFF
TGTGCCAGCGGGGCCCTTGACAATGAGCAGTTCTTC
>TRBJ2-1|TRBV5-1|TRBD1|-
CASSLDRQGSNEQFF
TGCGCCAGCAGCTTGGACCGACAGGGTAGCAATGAGCAGTTCTTC
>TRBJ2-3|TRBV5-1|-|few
CASSFFGDTQYF
TGCGCCAGCAGTTTTTTCGGGGATACGCAGTATTTT
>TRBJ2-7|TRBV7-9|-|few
CASSFPGEENEQYF
TGTGCCAGCAGCTTTCCGGGAGAGGAGAACGAGCAGTACTTC
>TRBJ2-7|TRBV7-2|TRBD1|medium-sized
CASSYDRANEQYF
TGTGCCAGCAGCTACGACAGGGCCAACGAGCAGTACTTC
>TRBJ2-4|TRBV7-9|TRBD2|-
CASSLGAGVKNIQYF
TGTGCCAGCAGCTTAGGGGCGGGAGTCAAAAACATTCAGTACTTC
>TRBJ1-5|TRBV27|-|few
CASSFGVEQPQHF
TGTGCCAGCAGTTTCGGGGTAGAGCAGCCCCAGCATTTT
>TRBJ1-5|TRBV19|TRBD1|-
CASSIATGGNQPQHF
TGTGCCAGTAGTATAGCGACAGGGGGGAATCAGCCCCAGCATTTT
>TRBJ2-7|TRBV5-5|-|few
CASTLMSGLNYEQYF
TGTGCCAGCACCCTGATGTCCGGGTTGAACTACGAGCAGTACTTC
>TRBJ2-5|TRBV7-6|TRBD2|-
CASSKTQGGSWRIETQYF
TGTGCCAGCAGTAAAACGCAGGGAGGGTCGTGGCGAATAGAGACCCAGTACTTC
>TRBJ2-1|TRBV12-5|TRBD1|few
CASGFTPGQVYNEQFF
TGTGCTAGTGGTTTTACCCCGGGACAGGTCTACAATGAGCAGTTCTTC
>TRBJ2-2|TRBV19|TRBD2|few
CASSFWTSGTGELFF
TGTGCCAGTAGCTTCTGGACTAGCGGGACCGGGGAGCTGTTTTTT